A selection of T cell receptor beta chains follows, all from one sample in a study of breast tumors, draining lymph nodes, adjacent tissues. TCRdb processed the multiplex PCR reads anew with MiXCR; each CDR3 protein has one entry. This sample has tens of thousands of distinct CDR3 sequences; around 30% occur once, and the top ten carry 8.1%. Sequenced input: axillary lymph node tissue. The receptors originated from a female donor with breast cancer. Some clones in this sample may be carry-over from other donors' samples. The CDR3 runs from the conserved cysteine through the conserved F or W. Fields, in order: clone size, D gene, J gene, V gene, CDR3 DNA, CDR3 protein. The D gene is left open where the match is weak. Rows may omit the clone size; those that give it use once, few, many or a size class.

. TRBD2 TRBJ2-3 TRBV29-1 TGCGGCGTTGTTCGGGGGGGGGGGGTCGGCACAGATACGCAGTATTTT CGVVRGGGVGTDTQYF
many . TRBJ2-6 TRBV28 TGTGCCAGCAGTTTATCGGGACACTCTGGGGCCAACGTCCTGACTTTC CASSLSGHSGANVLTF
many . TRBJ2-2 TRBV7-3 TGTGCCAGCAGCTTAATTGGGGGGGCGCGGACCGGGGAGCTGTTTTTT CASSLIGGARTGELFF
. . TRBJ2-1 TRBV29-1 TGCAGCGGGAGGGGGCTCTCCTACAATGAGCAGTTCTTC CSGRGLSYNEQFF
many TRBD2 TRBJ2-1 TRBV4-1 TGCGCCAGCAGCCAAGAAGGTAGCGGGCGGCTCAATGAGCAGTTCTTC CASSQEGSGRLNEQFF
many . TRBJ2-7 TRBV20-1 TGCAGTGCTGGTGTAAGCGGACCCTACGAGCAGTACTTC CSAGVSGPYEQYF
. TRBD1 TRBJ1-2 TRBV19 TGTGCCAGTAGTATGACAGGGGCCTTCTATGGCTACACCTTC CASSMTGAFYGYTF
many TRBD2 TRBJ2-1 TRBV6-2/TRBV6-3 TGTGCCAGCAGTTACGTAAGCGGGAGGGCCGGTGAGCAGTTCTTC CASSYVSGRAGEQFF
many TRBD1 TRBJ2-3 TRBV11-2 TGTGCCAGCAGCTTTAGAGGGACAGGCACAGATACGCAGTATTTT CASSFRGTGTDTQYF
once TRBD1 TRBJ1-5 TRBV29-1 TGCAGCGTTGTCAGGGGGGGTGACGAGCAGCCCCAGCATTTT CSVVRGGDEQPQHF
many TRBD1 TRBJ2-2 TRBV12-3/TRBV12-4 TGTGCCAGCGGCCAACGACAGGGCGGGGAGCTGTTTTTT CASGQRQGGELFF
. . TRBJ2-5 TRBV12-3/TRBV12-4 TGTGCCAGCAGTACTACGGGCGGGACACTACACTTC CASSTTGGTLHF
many . TRBJ2-6 TRBV9 TGTGCCAGCAGCGTCGGGAGCTCTGGGGCCAACGTCCTGACTTTC CASSVGSSGANVLTF
many . TRBJ2-7 TRBV19 TGTGCCAGTAGTCCCCAGGACAGTTCCTACGAGCAGTACTTC CASSPQDSSYEQYF
. TRBD2 TRBJ2-7 TRBV6-4 TGTGCCAGCAGAGTCTCGGGAGGTTACTACGAGCAGTACTTC CASRVSGGYYEQYF
. . TRBJ2-1 TRBV6-5 TGTGCCAGCAGACGGGTGGGATTCAACTACAATGAGCAGTTTTTC CASRRVGFNYNEQFF
. TRBD1 TRBJ1-4 TRBV4-1 TGCGCCAGCAGCCAGAGGGGACAGGGTTTACGTGAAAAACTGTTTTTT CASSQRGQGLREKLFF
many . TRBJ2-7 TRBV7-8 TGTGCCAGCAGCTTAGACGGGAACGAGCAGTACTTC CASSLDGNEQYF
. TRBD2 TRBJ2-1 TRBV4-3 TGCGCCAGCAGCGCTAGCGGGACTAGCGGATCCTACAATGAGCAGTTCTTC CASSASGTSGSYNEQFF
. . TRBJ1-1 TRBV6-1 TGTGCCAGCAGTGATATCGTGAACACTGAAGCTTTCTTT CASSDIVNTEAFF
many . TRBJ2-1 TRBV6-6 TGTGCCAGTAGTCTGGGGGGTTCCTACAATGAGCAGTTCTTC CASSLGGSYNEQFF